This T cell receptor (beta chain) is drawn from a study of T cells after yellow fever vaccination. Background on the study: Researchers used SMART-Seq v4 Ultra Low Input to prepare fractions that had low cell numbers.

This CDR3 is 12 amino acids long. Germline assignment: CDR1 LNHDA and CDR2 SQIVND (reference sequence). V was pared by 3 bases and J by 10 bases, with 12 bases between. This clonotype was observed a few times. Its matching antigen is unknown. Study-level findings and limits: Post-booster samples contained most primary-vaccination clones (nearly 98% CD4, about 85% CD8). Peaking faster, on day 5 versus 15, the secondary response was nonetheless weaker.

TCRdb analysed the 5' RACE reads with MiXCR anew, one entry per CDR3 protein. The sample lists 300,000 to 350,000 distinct CDR3 sequences, around 8.1% occurring once. The TCR originated in a man between 18 and 35 years old who received the YFV17D yellow fever vaccine. Sequencing used PBMCs, obtained roughly 46 days after the first yellow fever vaccination. This chain connects TRBV19 to TRBJ1-2; tentatively, D is TRBD1 (5 bases). In DNA form, the CDR3 reads TGTGCCAGTAGTATGAGAGGGGTTTACTACACCTTC. Protein product: CASSMRGVYYTF.